This T cell receptor beta chain was documented in a study of cytomegalovirus exposure and HLA in healthy donors. Study background: The 120 validation repertoires and the approximately 670 first-cohort repertoires shared a platform, a later analysis reported.

Whole-study results and caveats: Rarity held for most TCR sequences, but there were some public TCRs that occurred in many donors. There were 150 to 200 TCR beta chains listed as cytomegalovirus-associated.

As for this clone: Antigen unknown.

These donors were members of the roughly 120-subject validation cohort, a group separate from the approximately 700-subject first cohort. V lost 0 bases, J lost 3 bases, and 10 bases stayed unmatched. The CDR3 runs to 18 residues. CDR1 is MDHEN, CDR2 SYDVKM, per germline. The data were produced by immunoSEQ multiplex PCR, yet TCRdb's version contains in-frame clones alone and is incomplete. The data hold 150,000 or so clones, with 86% observed a single time. The chain combines TRBV28 with TRBJ1-2, with 10 bases fitting TRBD1. The sequenced sample was PBMCs. The TCR originated in a human donor in good health. The CDR3 DNA follows: TGTGCCAGCAGTTTATGGACCCCGGGACAGGGGTTAGACTATGGCTACACCTTC. Translation: CASSLWTPGQGLDYGYTF.